This T cell receptor beta chain was sequenced for a study of neoadjuvant nivolumab and ipilimumab in lung cancer (dated by TCRdb to about 2020). About the study as a whole: Nivolumab was administered intravenously at 3 mg/kg on days 1, 15 and 29, and in the combination arm ipilimumab 1 mg/kg was added on day 1 only. Matched pretherapy and resected tumor pairs were analyzed for seven patients, of whom four received nivolumab and three received nivolumab plus ipilimumab. TCR repertoires were compared between pretherapy (baseline) peripheral blood and tumors resected at surgery after neoadjuvant immune checkpoint blockade. In the trial, around 43 patients with operable NSCLC were treated, of whom approximately 23 were randomized to nivolumab monotherapy and roughly 21 to nivolumab plus ipilimumab. For each study arm, the primary endpoint of the trial was the rate of major pathologic response (MPR) in the intention-to-treat population.

Libraries were constructed by the immunoSEQ multiplex PCR assay. The original methods were these. Repertoires were summarized by richness and clonality, and significantly expanded and contracted clones were identified between pre- and post-therapy samples. TCRdb carries this immuneACCESS record with in-frame sequences only. Its versions omit some clonotypes, under half of them owing to an unresolved V gene in the studies checked, with the rest unexplained. D and trimming come from the DNA, and the V and J calls and clone size come from that table. This sample comprises over 45,000 clones, roughly 90% of them detected only once. The ten top clones hold roughly 3.7% of the sample. The paper as a whole reports these results and caveats: A small number of samples underwent TCR sequencing. From pretherapy to surgery, tumor T-cell richness and clonality increased in three of three dual-therapy tumors but in only two of four nivolumab-treated tumors. Resected tumors had greater TCR richness and clonality than tumor-adjacent uninvolved lung, and increases were observed in more dual-therapy-treated tumors. Richness in tumors resected after neoadjuvant therapy showed a positive correlation with pretherapy blood TCR richness (Spearman R = 0.82). No significant correlation was found between TCR clonality and pathologic tumor regression, and only one major-pathologic-response sample was available for the clonality analysis.

The intended sense of this specimen's time point label: pretherapy, before neoadjuvant immune checkpoint inhibitors. Samples came from the phase 2 randomized NEOSTAR trial, which tested neoadjuvant nivolumab or nivolumab plus ipilimumab followed by surgery in operable NSCLC. This clone occurred once. No cognate antigen has been identified for it. The sample holds no much larger clone one base away, and base qualities are not on file. Including the terminal cysteine and phenylalanine, the CDR3 comprises 15 residues. Only the CDR3 DNA stays, 45 bases, in frame from base 1. Between the V and J ends, shortened by 2 bases and 4 bases respectively, the junction contains 16 bases. The germline V gene (reference sequence) specifies GTSNPN as CDR1 and SVGIG as CDR2.

The receptor chain draws on TRBV30 and TRBJ2-3; TRBD1 might be the D gene, on 6 matching bases. This sequence was found in an adult with non-small cell lung cancer. Some clones in this sample may be carry-over from other donors' samples. The specimen was blood, collected before neoadjuvant nivolumab, alone or with ipilimumab. The DNA sequence is given as TGTGCCTGGAGTCCCCGGGACAAGGTTCCAGATACGCAGTATTTT. It translates as CAWSPRDKVPDTQYF.